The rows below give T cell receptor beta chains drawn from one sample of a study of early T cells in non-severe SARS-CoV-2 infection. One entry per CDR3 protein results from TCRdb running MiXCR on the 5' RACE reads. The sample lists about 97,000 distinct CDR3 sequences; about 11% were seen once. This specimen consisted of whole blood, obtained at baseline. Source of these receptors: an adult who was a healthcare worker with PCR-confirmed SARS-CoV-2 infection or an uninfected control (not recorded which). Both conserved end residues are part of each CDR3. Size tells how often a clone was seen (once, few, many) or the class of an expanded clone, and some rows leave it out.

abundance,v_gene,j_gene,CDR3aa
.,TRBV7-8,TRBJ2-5,CASSLGGKNGMGLVTTQYF
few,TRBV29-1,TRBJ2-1,CSVEIGGTYNEQFF
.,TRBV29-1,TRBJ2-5,CSVEHWTDQETQYF
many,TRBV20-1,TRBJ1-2,CSASDGTDYGYTF
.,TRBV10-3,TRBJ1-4,CAISETGGEKLFF
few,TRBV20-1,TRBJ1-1,CSAKKDPNTEAFF
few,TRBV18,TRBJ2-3,CASSPPRGLNTDTQYF
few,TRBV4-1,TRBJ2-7,CASSQVGLAGGPPEQYF
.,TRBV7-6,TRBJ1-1,CASSPPGATEAFF
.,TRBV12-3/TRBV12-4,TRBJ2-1,CASSTTSGSYEQFF
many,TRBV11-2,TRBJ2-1,CASNLASPSYNEQFF
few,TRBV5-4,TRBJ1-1,CASSLRVGTEAFF
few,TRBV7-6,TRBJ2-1,CASSFRIGDNEQFF
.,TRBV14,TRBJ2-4,CASSRPSSGKNIQYF
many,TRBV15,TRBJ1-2,CATSREQGIGGYTF
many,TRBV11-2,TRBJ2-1,CACEGLASNNEQFF
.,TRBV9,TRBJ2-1,CASSGSGQGSYNEQFF
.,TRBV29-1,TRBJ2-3,CSVMLPGSTDTQYF
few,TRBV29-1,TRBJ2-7,CSVGQGSYEQYF
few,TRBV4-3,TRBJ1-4,CASSPVGGGTNEKLFF
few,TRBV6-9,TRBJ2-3,CASSYTGTAAPQDTQYF
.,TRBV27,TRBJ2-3,CASTRSGRATDTQYF
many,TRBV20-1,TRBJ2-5,CSARIRGETQYF
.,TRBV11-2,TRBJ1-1,CASSFRGGGNTEAFF
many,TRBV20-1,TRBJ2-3,CSARTDTSTDTQYF
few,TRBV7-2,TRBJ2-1,CASSSVRDEQFF
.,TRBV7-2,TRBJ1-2,CASSRGNYYGYTF
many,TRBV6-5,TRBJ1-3,CASSSTVGGNTIYF
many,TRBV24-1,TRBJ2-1,CATSDLGRGQTEQFF
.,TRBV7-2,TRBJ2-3,CASSRGQRTDTQYF
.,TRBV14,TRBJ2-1,CASSPSGGPYNEQFF
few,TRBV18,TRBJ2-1,CASSPSSGAGTYNEQFF
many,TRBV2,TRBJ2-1,CASRGNGGSGYNEQFF
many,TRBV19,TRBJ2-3,CASSTGQGAIVDTQYF
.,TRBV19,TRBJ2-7,CASSTGQGGSYEQYF
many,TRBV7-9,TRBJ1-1,CASIPTWNTEAFF